The next 29 T cell receptor beta chains were all read from a single sample in a study of T cell repertoires in cytomegalovirus infection. TCRdb called the reads again in MiXCR, with one record for every CDR3 protein. The sample has fewer than 700,000 distinct CDR3 sequences, approximately 25% seen once; the top ten hold less than 10%. The sample taken for sequencing was CD8+ T cells from PBMCs. Receptors originate from a human donor in good health (CMV status not recorded). Some clones in this sample may be carry-over from other donors' samples.

This chain joins TRBV28 and TRBJ1-4; tentatively, D is TRBD1 (5 bases). The germline CDR1 and CDR2 sequences are MDHEN and SYDVKM. There are 14 residues in the CDR3. Between the trimmed V and J ends, which lost 2 bases and 6 bases, there was a span of 10 bases. The CDR3 reads CASSLPGADEKLFF. CDR3 in DNA: TGTGCCAGCAGTTTACCCGGGGCGGATGAAAAACTGTTTTTT. The full variable domain, completed using reference TRBV28 and TRBJ1-4, is DVKVTQSSRYLVKRTGEKVFLECVQDMDHENMFWYRQDPGLGLRLIYFSYDVKMKEKGDIPEGYSVSREKKERFSLILESASTNQTSMYLCASSLPGADEKLFFGSGTQLSVL.

This clonotype was counted a single time. The J gene is TRBJ2-7, the V gene TRBV14; 8 nucleotides agree with TRBD2. Germline-derived CDR1 and CDR2 are SGHDN and FVKESK. The CDR3 spans 16 residues. The ends lost 5 bases at V and 3 bases at J; junction bases unmatched: 12. This chain's CDR3 is CASSRRGTRNSYEQYF. CDR3 bases: TGTGCCAGCAGCAGGAGGGGGACTAGAAACAGCTACGAGCAGTACTTC. Filled out from reference TRBV14 and TRBJ2-7, the complete variable domain reads EAGVTQFPSHSVIEKGQTVTLRCDPISGHDNLYWYRRVMGKEIKFLLHFVKESKQDESGMPNNRFLAERTGGTYSTLKVQPAELEDSGVYFCASSRRGTRNSYEQYFGPGTRLTVT.

This clonotype was seen more than once but under ten times. The V call is TRBV20-1, the J call TRBJ2-3; a weak D match, TRBD1 (5 bases). V gave up 5 bases and J gave up 5 bases, with 17 bases separating them. The CDR3 consists of 14 residues. Germline V gives CDR1 DFQATT, CDR2 SNEGSKA (reference sequence). The CDR3: CSASWVGQLDTQYF. In DNA form, the CDR3 reads TGCAGTGCTTCGTGGGTGGGGCAGTTAGATACGCAGTATTTT.

This clonotype was counted only a few times. This chain connects TRBV20-1 to TRBJ1-1; 8 nucleotides line up with TRBD1. Germline lookup yields CDR1 DFQATT and CDR2 SNEGSKA (reference sequence). The CDR3 length is 13 residues. The junction had 5 bases not matched to a gene; V was cut back by 5 bases and J by 3 bases. The CDR3 DNA sequence: TGCAGTGCTTTAACAGGGGGAGACACTGAAGCTTTCTTT. This codes for CSALTGGDTEAFF.

This clonotype showed up just a few times. The CDR3: CATSFDGGSTDTQYF. The DNA for the CDR3 is TGTGCCACCAGCTTCGACGGGGGTAGCACAGATACGCAGTATTTT. This chain links TRBV15 with TRBJ2-3; D possibly corresponds to TRBD2 (6 bases). Trimming took off 5 bases at V and 0 bases at J, with 12 bases between the two ends. This CDR3 is built from 15 residues. Germline V CDR1 and CDR2: LNHNV, YYDKDF (reference sequence).

This clonotype was counted ten times or more. CDR3 nucleotide sequence: TGTGCCAGCAGCTTAGACAGGGGAATTGGTGAAAAACTGTTTTTT. This sequence encodes CASSLDRGIGEKLFF. The chain carries TRBV7-8 and TRBJ1-4, with 7 bases identical to TRBD1. The CDR3 spans 15 residues. Trimming cost V 1 base and J 7 bases; bases outside gene matches: 6. Germline CDR1 and CDR2: SGHVS and FQNEAQ.

As concerns this clonotype: It may be a read error: a sequence one base away is much more abundant. V usage is TRBV4-1 and J usage is TRBJ1-2; D unresolved. The CDR3 totals 14 residues. Germline V gene data show CDR1 as MGHRA and CDR2 as YSYEKL. CDR3 residues: CTSSQEWRPYGYTF. The DNA for the CDR3 is TGCACCAGCAGCCAAGAGTGGAGACCCTATGGCTACACCTTC.

The V call is TRBV20-1, the J call TRBJ2-1, with 10 bases matching TRBD2. V gave up 1 base and J gave up 4 bases; unmatched junction bases: 7. The CDR3 is 16 amino acids. CDR1 DFQATT and CDR2 SNEGSKA come from the germline V gene (reference sequence). CDR3 protein: CSARVLAGEPYNEQFF. The CDR3 DNA sequence: TGCAGTGCTAGAGTGCTAGCGGGGGAACCGTACAATGAGCAGTTCTTC.

Note on this clonotype: With a much larger clone just one base away, this may be a read error. V is TRBV7-2 and J is TRBJ2-5; D possibly uses TRBD1 or TRBD2 (5 bases each). In germline, CDR1 is SGHTA, CDR2 FQGNSA. Trimming pared 4 bases from V and 3 bases from J, leaving 18 bases between. This CDR3 is built from 16 residues. CDR3 amino acids: CASSSQGPGWEETQYF. The DNA for the CDR3 is TGTGCCAGCAGCTCCCAGGGTCCGGGATGGGAAGAGACCCAGTACTTC.

This clonotype was seen repeatedly, ten times or more. The chain recombines TRBV6-6 with TRBJ2-3; 9 nucleotides line up with TRBD1. Germline values: CDR1 MNHNY, CDR2 SVGAGI (reference sequence). V was pared by 7 bases and J by 6 bases, with 14 bases of the junction left unmatched. This CDR3 spans 16 amino acids. Written as DNA, the CDR3 is TGTGCCAGCACCATTAAGTGGGACAGGGCGGCGGATACGCAGTATTTT. Protein sequence: CASTIKWDRAADTQYF.

Only a few counts were recorded for this clonotype. The chain combines TRBV2 with TRBJ2-3, with D tentatively TRBD1 (6 bases). Germline V gene lookup returns CDR1 SNHLY and CDR2 FYNNEI. This CDR3 comprises 16 residues. V lost 8 bases, J lost 0 bases, and 18 bases lay in between. The CDR3 sequence: CASWGQGPTSTDTQYF. CDR3 nucleotide sequence: TGTGCCAGCTGGGGTCAGGGGCCCACTAGCACAGATACGCAGTATTTT.

A few counts support this clonotype. The V and J genes are TRBV19 and TRBJ1-1; maybe TRBD1 (5 bases). CDR3 size: 17 residues. The V gene lost 4 bases and the J gene lost 0 bases, with 18 bases spanning the gap. Germline V CDR1 and CDR2: LNHDA, SQIVND (reference sequence). The CDR3 DNA reads as TGTGCCAGTAGTACTATCCAGGGATTCGGCATGAACACTGAAGCTTTCTTT. Translating gives CASSTIQGFGMNTEAFF. Full variable domain (missing parts from reference TRBV19 and TRBJ1-1): DGGITQSPKYLFRKEGQNVTLSCEQNLNHDAMYWYRQDPGQGLRLIYYSQIVNDFQKGDIAEGYSVSREKKESFPLTVTSAQKNPTAFYLCASSTIQGFGMNTEAFFGQGTRLTVV.

This clonotype has only one observation. V and J are TRBV2 and TRBJ1-1, with a tentative D call TRBD1 (5 bases). This CDR3 contains 16 residues. CDR1 is SNHLY and CDR2 is FYNNEI in the germline V gene. The ends were cut back, 3 bases at V and 4 bases at J, with 18 bases in the middle. The CDR3 coding sequence is TGTGCCAGCAGTGACGGAGGACATACCAGTAGCACTGAAGCTTTCTTT. Translated: CASSDGGHTSSTEAFF.

V and J are TRBV6-6 and TRBJ2-2; a weak D match, TRBD2 (6 bases). The CDR3 covers 17 residues. The V end lost 5 bases, the J end lost 3 bases, and 19 bases lay between the germline ends. The V gene's germline CDR1 is MNHNY and CDR2 SVGAGI (reference sequence). The CDR3 is CASSPPLGTRDTGELFF. The CDR3 DNA is TGTGCCAGCAGTCCTCCCCTGGGGACTCGGGACACCGGGGAGCTGTTTTTT.

The V call is TRBV6-6, the J call TRBJ2-3; TRBD2 might be the D (5 bases). CDR3 length equals 14 residues. From germline, CDR1 is MNHNY and CDR2 SVGAGI (reference sequence). The V and J ends lost 0 bases and 9 bases respectively, with 13 bases between them. The CDR3 DNA reads TGTGCCAGCAGTTACTCGAACGTCCCGGGAACGCAGTATTTT. Its translation is CASSYSNVPGTQYF.

The V call is TRBV7-9, the J call TRBJ2-1; 7 bases map to TRBD2. J lost 2 bases, V lost 5 bases, and 6 bases had no gene match. CDR1 and CDR2 from the germline V gene are SEHNR and FQNEAQ (reference sequence). This CDR3 contains 15 residues. The DNA of the CDR3 is TGTGCCAGCAGCCCGGGGGAGGGGCCCTACAATGAGCAGTTCTTC. Its translation: CASSPGEGPYNEQFF.

To note about this clonotype: The missing conserved phenylalanine or tryptophan at the end of this CDR3 makes a read error likely. The J gene is TRBJ2-7, the V gene TRBV28; a weak D match, TRBD1 (6 bases). The CDR3 contains 15 residues. Germline V gene lookup returns CDR1 MDHEN and CDR2 SYDVKM. The V gene lost 2 bases and the J gene lost 3 bases, with 14 bases spanning the gap. CDR3 region: CASSLGLGHHYEQYY. In DNA, the CDR3 is TGTGCCAGCAGTTTAGGACTGGGACACCACTACGAGCAGTACTAC.

Only a few counts were recorded for this clonotype. The chain uses TRBV27 and TRBJ2-7; D is perhaps TRBD1 (6 bases). The germline gives CDR1 MNHEY, CDR2 SMNVEV (reference sequence). V was pared by 5 bases and J by 7 bases, with 21 bases between. CDR3 length: 15 amino acids. The CDR3 DNA follows: TGTGCCAGCAGTCCTCAACCGGACAGAACGAGGGAGCAGTACTTC. It translates to CASSPQPDRTREQYF.

This clonotype was detected only a few times. The rearrangement links TRBV29-1 to TRBJ2-5; D perhaps matches TRBD1 (6 bases). The V end was cut by 4 bases, the J end by 2 bases, with 11 bases between. This CDR3 comprises 13 residues. Germline V gene sequence: CDR1 SQVTM, CDR2 ANQGSEA. The CDR3 region is CSVVGQPQETQYF. CDR3 bases: TGCAGCGTTGTAGGACAGCCACAAGAGACCCAGTACTTC.

This chain links TRBV29-1 with TRBJ2-2, with 12 bases identical to TRBD1. Germline CDR1 is SQVTM and CDR2 is ANQGSEA. This CDR3 is built from 15 residues. V dropped 8 bases and J dropped 5; count of bases not matched to a gene: 9. The CDR3 nucleotides are TGCAGCACAATGGGGGGACAGGGGGCGACCGGGGAGCTGTTTTTT. Translated, it gives CSTMGGQGATGELFF.

This clonotype was seen a few times. The chain recombines TRBV29-1 with TRBJ2-2; D is uncertain. CDR1 and CDR2 (germline): SQVTM, ANQGSEA. V lost 5 bases and J lost 7, with 8 bases in between. CDR3 length: 11 residues. CDR3 loop: CSVTVGGELFF. Written as DNA, the CDR3 is TGCAGCGTTACCGTCGGCGGGGAGCTGTTTTTT.

This clonotype was seen a few times. The chain uses TRBV7-8 and TRBJ2-1; D unresolved. V was trimmed by 3 bases and J by 9 bases, leaving 15 bases between them. CDR1 and CDR2 from the germline V gene are SGHVS and FQNEAQ. CDR3 length: 14 amino acids. The CDR3 spells CASSLPSALTEQFF. Written as DNA, the CDR3 is TGTGCCAGCAGCTTGCCCAGTGCCCTCACTGAGCAGTTCTTC. Full variable domain (rest looked up from reference TRBV7-8 and TRBJ2-1): GAGVSQSPRYKVAKRGQDVALRCDPISGHVSLFWYQQALGQGPEFLTYFQNEAQLDKSGLPSDRFFAERPEGSVSTLKIQRTQQEDSAVYLCASSLPSALTEQFFGPGTRLTVL.

This chain links TRBV7-9 with TRBJ2-7; no reliable D call. CDR3 length equals 12 residues. V lost 5 bases and J 5 bases, leaving 10 bases between the germline ends. CDR1 and CDR2 from the germline V gene are SEHNR and FQNEAQ (reference sequence). For the CDR3, the DNA is TGTGCCAGCAGCCAATACACCGACGAGCAGTACTTC. Translated, it gives CASSQYTDEQYF.

At least ten counts were recorded for this clonotype. The chain joins TRBV6-2 or TRBV6-3 to TRBJ2-1; 12 positions agree with TRBD2. V trimming: 5 bases; J trimming: 5 bases; junction bases outside the gene matches: 1. Germline CDR1 is MNHEY and CDR2 is SVGEGT. The CDR3 extends over 14 amino acids. CDR3 protein: CASSRLAGDNEQFF. The DNA of the CDR3 is TGTGCCAGCAGTCGACTAGCGGGGGACAATGAGCAGTTCTTC.

This clonotype was detected a few times. The CDR3 is CASSMDAGDVGYTF. The CDR3 DNA reads TGTGCCAGTAGTATGGACGCGGGCGATGTGGGCTACACCTTC. The rearrangement links TRBV19 to TRBJ1-2; D call uncertain. The germline gives CDR1 LNHDA, CDR2 SQIVND (reference sequence). The CDR3 has 14 residues. V lost 3 bases and J lost 8, with 16 bases in between.

The J gene is TRBJ2-3, the V gene TRBV29-1; tentative D call: TRBD2 (6 bases). Germline CDR1 reads SQVTM; CDR2 reads ANQGSEA. The CDR3 runs to 15 residues. The CDR3 spells CSAWDFGQPTDTQYF. The CDR3 DNA follows: TGCAGTGCCTGGGACTTTGGGCAACCGACAGATACGCAGTATTTT.

This clonotype appeared many times. The chain links TRBV7-8 to TRBJ1-4; D call uncertain. In germline, CDR1 is SGHVS, CDR2 FQNEAQ. Trimming removed 2 bases at V and 12 bases at J, with 16 bases between. The CDR3 runs 14 residues. The DNA for the CDR3 is TGTGCCAGCAGCTTATTAGAGAGAGACGAGGAACTGTTTTTT. This translates into CASSLLERDEELFF. The full variable domain, its missing parts supplied by reference TRBV7-8 and TRBJ1-4, is GAGVSQSPRYKVAKRGQDVALRCDPISGHVSLFWYQQALGQGPEFLTYFQNEAQLDKSGLPSDRFFAERPEGSVSTLKIQRTQQEDSAVYLCASSLLERDEELFFGSGTQLSVL.

Comments on this clonotype: At one boundary the junction diverges from the germline segment, which might be a read error. The rearrangement links TRBV27 to TRBJ2-3; 8 bases match TRBD1. There are 15 residues in the CDR3. The germline V gene has CDR1 MNHEY and CDR2 SMNVEV (reference sequence). The CDR3 protein is CASSYGQGFTDTPYF. The CDR3 nucleotides are TGTGCCAGCAGTTACGGACAGGGTTTCACAGATACGCCGTATTTT.

This sequence joins TRBV10-3 and TRBJ2-4; D is perhaps TRBD1 or TRBD2 (5 bases each). The germline V gene encodes CDR1 ENHRY and CDR2 SYGVKD. Trimming left V 2 bases short and J 2 bases short, with 13 bases between. The CDR3 loop spans 16 amino acids. Here the CDR3 DNA reads TGTGCCATCAGTGAGAATGGGGGTAAAACCAAAAACATTCAGTACTTC. It is translated as CAISENGGKTKNIQYF.